Listed below are T cell receptor beta chains from one sample, sequenced in a study of response to subunit inactivated influenza vaccine. TCRdb re-analysed the RT-PCR reads in MiXCR, keeping a single row per CDR3 protein. The sample lists 450,000 to 600,000 distinct CDR3 sequences; about 7.2% were seen once. Sequencing was performed on PBMCs from blood, taken roughly 24 months after vaccination. These TCRs come from a man aged 45-69 years who received an inactivated influenza vaccine. Both conserved end residues are part of each CDR3. A D gene is named only where the DNA matches it firmly. Clone size is shown for a subset of rows, as once, few, many or a class of expanded clone.

TRBJ2-7	12	many	NA	TRBV2	CASSAGFYEQYF	TGTGCCAGCAGTGCAGGGTTCTACGAGCAGTACTTC
TRBJ1-4	13	many	NA	TRBV20-1	CSAKRTINEKLFF	TGCAGTGCTAAACGAACCATCAATGAAAAACTGTTTTTT
TRBJ2-2	16	NA	NA	TRBV19	CASSIMRAVNTGELFF	TGTGCCAGTAGTATAATGCGGGCCGTGAACACCGGGGAGCTGTTTTTT
TRBJ1-3	16	NA	NA	TRBV4-2	CASSPSQGISGNTIYF	TGTGCCAGCAGCCCGAGTCAGGGGATCTCTGGAAACACCATATATTTT
TRBJ1-1	15	NA	NA	TRBV5-1	CASSLDGGRNTEAFF	TGCGCCAGCAGCTTGGACGGGGGGAGGAACACTGAAGCTTTCTTT
TRBJ2-3	12	NA	NA	TRBV7-6	CASSPMLDTQYF	TGTGCCAGCAGCCCCATGTTGGATACGCAGTATTTT
TRBJ1-1	15	NA	NA	TRBV4-1	CASSQERKLNTEAFF	TGCGCCAGCAGCCAAGAGAGGAAACTGAACACTGAAGCTTTCTTT
TRBJ2-7	14	many	TRBD2	TRBV19	CASSVSGVSYEQYF	TGTGCCAGTAGTGTTAGCGGGGTCTCCTACGAGCAGTACTTC
TRBJ1-4	14	few	NA	TRBV18	CASSPISTNEKLFF	TGTGCCAGCTCACCCATCTCAACTAATGAAAAACTGTTTTTT
TRBJ1-5	15	few	NA	TRBV2	CASSALGRNNQPQHF	TGTGCCAGCAGTGCCTTAGGAAGAAACAATCAGCCCCAGCATTTT
TRBJ1-1	17	NA	NA	TRBV6-2/TRBV6-3	CASSYSITAGAVTEAFF	TGTGCCAGCAGTTACTCAATCACAGCGGGCGCGGTCACTGAAGCTTTCTTT
TRBJ2-7	15	many	NA	TRBV20-1	CSARDPRGTGYEQYF	TGCAGTGCTAGAGATCCCCGGGGGACTGGGTACGAGCAGTACTTC
TRBJ2-1	16	NA	NA	TRBV15	CATSRDVRSPYNEQFF	TGTGCCACCAGCAGAGATGTCAGGTCCCCCTACAATGAGCAGTTCTTC
TRBJ2-5	15	NA	TRBD1	TRBV5-1	CASSRPRGQQETQYF	TGCGCCAGCAGCCGTCCGAGGGGACAGCAAGAGACCCAGTACTTC
TRBJ1-1	15	NA	TRBD1	TRBV5-1	CASSTGTARGTEAFF	TGCGCCAGCAGCACCGGGACAGCTCGAGGCACTGAAGCTTTCTTT
TRBJ2-7	17	few	TRBD2	TRBV28	CASSSPAIAGVTYEQYF	TGTGCCAGCAGTTCGCCCGCGATAGCGGGGGTAACCTACGAGCAGTACTTC
TRBJ1-4	16	NA	NA	TRBV5-1	CASSPARAATNEKLFF	TGCGCCAGCAGCCCCGCAAGGGCAGCTACTAATGAAAAACTGTTTTTT
TRBJ2-7	15	NA	TRBD2	TRBV10-3	CAISSGTSGLWEQYF	TGTGCCATCAGTTCCGGGACTAGCGGTTTATGGGAGCAGTACTTC
TRBJ2-2	15	many	NA	TRBV7-2	CASRPRTQNTGELFF	TGTGCCAGCAGACCCCGGACCCAGAACACCGGGGAGCTGTTTTTT
TRBJ2-5	17	NA	TRBD2	TRBV10-1	CASSEGKGLAGVETQYF	TGCGCCAGCAGTGAAGGAAAAGGACTAGCGGGGGTAGAGACCCAGTACTTC
TRBJ2-7	14	many	TRBD2	TRBV20-1	CSARGLAGSYEQYF	TGCAGTGCAAGGGGACTAGCGGGCTCCTACGAGCAGTACTTC
TRBJ1-4	14	NA	NA	TRBV12-3/TRBV12-4	CASRAGQINEKLFF	TGTGCCAGCAGGGCCGGACAGATAAATGAAAAACTGTTTTTT
TRBJ1-3	14	NA	TRBD1	TRBV30	CAWSLGQAANTIYF	TGTGCCTGGAGTCTGGGACAGGCGGCTAACACCATATATTTT
TRBJ2-5	17	NA	TRBD2	TRBV7-3	CASSRFRWASGKETQYF	TGTGCCAGCAGCCGGTTTAGGTGGGCTAGCGGGAAAGAGACCCAGTACTTC
TRBJ2-3	11	NA	NA	TRBV7-8	CASSLAWTQYF	TGTGCCAGCAGCTTAGCGTGGACGCAGTATTTT
TRBJ2-7	13	NA	TRBD2	TRBV5-1	CASSWREGDEQYF	TGCGCCAGCAGCTGGCGGGAGGGGGACGAGCAGTACTTC
TRBJ2-5	18	NA	TRBD2	TRBV20-1	CSARLFSGRGLLQETQYF	TGCAGTGCCAGATTATTTAGCGGGAGAGGGCTTTTGCAAGAGACCCAGTACTTC
TRBJ1-6	15	many	NA	TRBV27	CASSLAAGIDSPLHF	TGTGCCAGCAGTTTAGCCGCAGGGATTGATTCACCCCTCCACTTT
TRBJ2-5	12	few	NA	TRBV7-9	CASAADTGTQYF	TGTGCCAGCGCGGCCGATACGGGGACCCAGTACTTC
TRBJ2-7	14	many	NA	TRBV12-3/TRBV12-4	CASSFNGAAYEQYF	TGTGCCAGCAGTTTCAACGGTGCAGCCTACGAGCAGTACTTC
TRBJ1-1	16	many	NA	TRBV20-1	CSARGEYGRGNTEAFF	TGCAGTGCTAGAGGGGAGTACGGGAGGGGGAACACTGAAGCTTTCTTT
TRBJ2-1	14	many	NA	TRBV10-2	CASKGQGTYNEQFF	TGCGCCAGCAAGGGGCAGGGAACCTACAATGAGCAGTTCTTC
TRBJ2-3	11	many	NA	TRBV6-2/TRBV6-3	CASSYFYTQYF	TGTGCCAGCAGTTACTTCTATACGCAGTATTTT
TRBJ2-5	16	NA	TRBD2	TRBV9	CASSSRDYFHQETQYF	TGTGCCAGCAGCAGCCGGGACTACTTCCACCAAGAGACCCAGTACTTC
TRBJ1-4	16	many	TRBD1	TRBV9	CASSAGGQGPNEKLFF	TGTGCCAGCAGCGCGGGAGGACAGGGGCCTAATGAAAAACTGTTTTTT
TRBJ2-1	11	many	NA	TRBV29-1	CSAQGAIEQFF	TGCAGCGCCCAGGGAGCTATTGAGCAGTTCTTC
TRBJ2-2	14	NA	NA	TRBV7-3	CASSSSGFAGELFF	TGTGCCAGCAGCTCTTCGGGCTTCGCCGGGGAGCTGTTTTTT
TRBJ2-5	14	NA	NA	TRBV12-3/TRBV12-4	CASSLRGLQETQYF	TGTGCCAGCAGTTTGAGGGGGTTGCAAGAGACCCAGTACTTC
TRBJ2-7	16	many	NA	TRBV4-2	CASSQEGQGISYEQYF	TGTGCCAGCAGCCAAGAGGGGCAGGGTATTTCCTACGAGCAGTACTTC
TRBJ2-3	15	NA	TRBD2	TRBV6-1	CASRIGTSVGDTQYF	TGTGCCAGCAGGATAGGGACTAGTGTTGGAGATACGCAGTATTTT
TRBJ2-2	13	few	NA	TRBV7-9	CASSLALIGELFF	TGTGCCAGCAGCTTAGCCCTCATAGGGGAGCTGTTTTTT
TRBJ2-5	14	few	TRBD2	TRBV25-1	CASSEFGGGETQYF	TGTGCCAGCAGTGAATTTGGGGGAGGGGAGACCCAGTACTTC
TRBJ2-4	14	few	NA	TRBV24-1	CATSDAVEGGIQYF	TGTGCCACCAGTGATGCCGTGGAGGGTGGCATTCAGTACTTC
TRBJ1-3	14	many	NA	TRBV21-1	CASTLDRAGNTIYF	TGTGCCAGCACTCTAGACAGGGCTGGAAACACCATATATTTT